One and the same sample provided the 21 T cell receptor beta chains below, sequenced in a study of PD-1 blockade in classical Hodgkin lymphoma (dated by TCRdb to the early 2020s). The library relied on the immunoSEQ multiplex PCR assay. This is the immuneACCESS table as TCRdb keeps it, with only in-frame sequences that have V and J called. A part of the clones is gone; compared with another copy, unresolved V genes explain less than half, and the rest is unexplained. Recorded for this sample are 30,000 or so clones; around 90% of them occurred a single time. The ten largest clones take up more than 0.2% of the sample. According to the study, the label for this sample's time point signals: cycle 1 day 1 (C1D1), immediately before nivolumab initiation. Every trial patient had relapsed after autologous stem cell transplantation, and cohorts A, B and C differed in prior brentuximab vedotin exposure. Using a Miltenyi CD4+ T cell isolation kit, CD4+ T cells were purified from thawed PBMCs through magnetic negative selection.

The sequences come from CD4+ T cells from blood, collected at baseline. The origin of the receptors is a human donor with classical Hodgkin lymphoma.

The chain joins TRBV30 to TRBJ2-3, with a tentative D call TRBD2 (5 bases). Germline V lookup: CDR1 GTSNPN, CDR2 SVGIG (reference sequence). Deletions cut 5 bases from V and 7 bases from J, with 16 bases between. This CDR3 contains 13 residues. CDR3 bases: TGTGCCTGGGGGGAGTCCGGCGGAAATACGCAGTATTTT. Protein sequence: CAWGESGGNTQYF.

This chain uses TRBV30 with TRBJ2-1, with D unclear. The CDR3 contains 13 residues. Germline CDR1 reads GTSNPN; CDR2 reads SVGIG (reference sequence). Trimming took off 2 bases at V and 7 bases at J, with 12 bases between the two ends. The CDR3 loop reads CAWSPKWGNEQFF. The CDR3 DNA reads as TGTGCCTGGAGTCCCAAGTGGGGTAATGAGCAGTTCTTC. Drawing the rest from reference TRBV30 and TRBJ2-1, the complete variable domain is SQTIHQWPATLVQPVGSPLSLECTVEGTSNPNLYWYRQAAGRGLQLLFYSVGIGQISSEVPQNLSASRPQDRQFILSSKKLLLSDSGFYLCAWSPKWGNEQFFGPGTRLTVL.

This chain joins TRBV27 and TRBJ2-7, with 9 bases lining up with TRBD1. The V segment lost 9 bases and the J segment 3 bases; nucleotides outside the gene matches: 15. Germline CDR1 is MNHEY and CDR2 is SMNVEV (reference sequence). CDR3 length: 16 amino acids. This chain's CDR3 is CASFTPGQGRYYEQYF. The CDR3 DNA is TGTGCCAGTTTTACGCCGGGACAGGGAAGGTACTACGAGCAGTACTTC.

The J gene is TRBJ2-2, the V gene TRBV10-3; D is perhaps TRBD1 or TRBD2 (5 bases each). Germline V CDR1 and CDR2: ENHRY, SYGVKD. V gave up 2 bases and J gave up 3 bases, with 19 bases separating them. The CDR3 has 18 residues. CDR3 sequence (DNA): TGTGCCATCAGTGAGGCAAGAGGGGCCTCCGACCACACCGGGGAGCTGTTTTTT. Residues: CAISEARGASDHTGELFF.

The V gene is TRBV5-1, the J gene TRBJ2-1, with 9 bases that match TRBD2. The CDR3 is 16 amino acids. The J segment lost 5 bases and the V segment lost 3 bases, leaving 9 bases of the junction unmatched. Germline CDR1 and CDR2: SGHRS and YFSETQ. CDR3 DNA: TGCGCCAGCAGCTCGGGTGGCGGGAGGGCCGACAATGAGCAGTTCTTC. This gives the protein CASSSGGGRADNEQFF.

This rearrangement joins TRBV5-6 to TRBJ2-1; D not resolved. There are 14 residues in the CDR3. V was cut by 2 bases and J by 3 bases, with 9 bases left in between. CDR1 is SGHDT, CDR2 YYEEEE, per germline. The CDR3 protein is CASSFLTDYNEQFF. DNA of the CDR3: TGTGCCAGCAGCTTCCTTACAGACTACAATGAGCAGTTCTTC.

This clone was recorded a few times. The J gene is TRBJ2-2, the V gene TRBV5-1, with 8 bases matching TRBD1. The CDR3 is 16 residues long. The V gene's germline CDR1 is SGHRS and CDR2 YFSETQ. Germline trimming cut 0 bases from V and 2 bases from J; bases unmatched to any gene: 3. The CDR3 reads CASSLGGQGNTGELFF. The CDR3 nucleotides read TGCGCCAGCAGCTTGGGAGGACAGGGTAACACCGGGGAGCTGTTTTTT.

This chain joins TRBV10-1 and TRBJ1-1, with TRBD1 matching 7 bases. With 6 bases clipped from V and 3 bases from J, the junction kept 4 bases outside the gene matches. The CDR3 is 13 residues long. Germline V gives CDR1 WNHNN, CDR2 SYGVQD (reference sequence). CDR3 in DNA: TGCGCCAGCAGACAGGGGCTTTACACTGAAGCTTTCTTT. This encodes CASRQGLYTEAFF.

V gene TRBV7-2 combines with J gene TRBJ2-1; D is unresolved. CDR3 length equals 13 residues. The V gene lost 3 bases and the J gene lost 10 bases, with 13 bases spanning the gap. Germline V lookup: CDR1 SGHTA, CDR2 FQGNSA. The CDR3 DNA reads as TGTGCCAGCAGCTTTGGAAACGGTCTGGAGCAGTTCTTC. Translated: CASSFGNGLEQFF.

V usage is TRBV11-3 and J usage is TRBJ2-1; a possible D gene is TRBD1 (6 bases). The CDR3 consists of 17 residues. V was pared by 1 base and J by 4 bases, with 17 bases between. Germline V gene sequence: CDR1 SGHNT, CDR2 YENEEA. This CDR3 reads CASSLGAGARTYNEQFF. CDR3 nucleotide sequence: TGTGCCAGCAGCTTAGGGGCAGGGGCCCGTACTTACAATGAGCAGTTCTTC.

The chain links TRBV30 to TRBJ1-4; a weak D match, TRBD1 (5 bases). Germline V CDR1 and CDR2: GTSNPN, SVGIG (reference sequence). Trimming cost V 3 bases and J 5 bases, with 10 bases left between them. This CDR3 comprises 13 residues. CDR3 sequence reads: CAWSRGSNEKLFF. The CDR3 nucleotides read TGTGCCTGGAGCCGGGGGTCGAATGAAAAACTGTTTTTT.

The chain combines TRBV30 with TRBJ1-2; no clear D gene. CDR3 size: 12 residues. Germline V gene lookup returns CDR1 GTSNPN and CDR2 SVGIG (reference sequence). V lost 2 bases and J lost 8, with 12 bases in between. The CDR3 sequence is CAWSIGGEGYTF. CDR3 DNA sequence: TGTGCCTGGAGTATCGGCGGGGAAGGCTACACCTTC. The variable domain in full, completed from reference TRBV30 and TRBJ1-2, reads SQTIHQWPATLVQPVGSPLSLECTVEGTSNPNLYWYRQAAGRGLQLLFYSVGIGQISSEVPQNLSASRPQDRQFILSSKKLLLSDSGFYLCAWSIGGEGYTFGSGTRLTVV.

This clone was recorded only once. The rearrangement links TRBV28 to TRBJ2-5, with 7 positions matching TRBD2. Unmatched junction bases numbered 5, after V lost 3 bases and J lost 1 base. From germline, CDR1 is MDHEN and CDR2 SYDVKM. This CDR3 is 15 amino acids long. This CDR3 is CASSFGGRAQETQYF. CDR3 sequence (DNA): TGTGCCAGCAGTTTTGGTGGGAGGGCCCAAGAGACCCAGTACTTC.

This clone was counted only a few times. The chain links TRBV5-6 to TRBJ2-3; D remains unclear. The CDR3 is made up of 14 amino acids. V lost 0 bases to trimming and J lost 8 bases, with 13 bases between them. The germline CDR1 and CDR2 sequences are SGHDT and YYEEEE. CDR3 sequence reads: CASSLASGVRTQYF. DNA of the CDR3: TGTGCCAGCAGCTTGGCTTCCGGAGTCCGTACGCAGTATTTT.

This clone was observed a few times. DNA for the CDR3: TGTGCCAGCAGTTCTTGGGGGCGTGGAGGCTACACCTTC. This translates into CASSSWGRGGYTF. The chain recombines TRBV28 with TRBJ1-2, with D perhaps matching TRBD1 (6 bases). Trimming pared 4 bases from V and 8 bases from J, leaving 14 bases between. There are 13 residues in the CDR3. Germline CDR1 reads MDHEN; CDR2 reads SYDVKM.

This rearrangement joins TRBV11-2 to TRBJ2-7, with TRBD1 as a possible D gene (5 bases). Germline V lookup: CDR1 SGHAT, CDR2 FQNNGV. The CDR3 loop spans 15 amino acids. V was pared by 3 bases and J by 5 bases, with 17 bases between. CDR3: CASSLGQGLTNEQYF. Here the CDR3 DNA reads TGTGCCAGCAGCTTGGGGCAGGGTCTTACAAACGAGCAGTACTTC.

This chain uses TRBV25-1 with TRBJ2-4; D might be TRBD2 (5 bases). Germline V gene lookup returns CDR1 MGHDK and CDR2 SYGVNS. V lost 4 bases to trimming and J lost 9 bases, with 13 bases between them. The CDR3 loop spans 13 amino acids. The CDR3 region is CASSVEPRGIQYF. For the CDR3, the DNA is TGTGCCAGCAGTGTTGAGCCCCGGGGCATTCAGTACTTC.

The chain joins TRBV5-6 to TRBJ2-1; 8 positions match TRBD1. The CDR3 extends over 15 amino acids. V dropped 4 bases and J dropped 3; count of bases not matched to a gene: 6. Per the germline V gene, CDR1 is SGHDT and CDR2 is YYEEEE. For the CDR3, the DNA is TGTGCCAGCAGCCCGAACAGGGGGAGCTACAATGAGCAGTTCTTC. Translated, it gives CASSPNRGSYNEQFF. Full variable domain (outside the CDR3, taken from reference TRBV5-6 and TRBJ2-1): DAGVTQSPTHLIKTRGQQVTLRCSPKSGHDTVSWYQQALGQGPQFIFQYYEEEERQRGNFPDRFSGHQFPNYSSELNVNALLLGDSALYLCASSPNRGSYNEQFFGPGTRLTVL.

The V call is TRBV6-4, the J call TRBJ1-5; D call uncertain. Trimming removed 6 bases at V and 4 bases at J, with 13 bases between. The CDR3 is made up of 14 amino acids. Looked up from germline, CDR1 is MRHNA and CDR2 is SNTAGT. CDR3 residues: CASRRQNSNQPQHF. In DNA, the CDR3 is TGTGCCAGCAGACGCCAGAATAGTAATCAGCCCCAGCATTTT.

V is TRBV27 and J is TRBJ1-5; D might be TRBD1 (6 bases). Deletions cut 4 bases from V and 6 bases from J, with 22 bases between. The length of the CDR3 is 17 residues. The germline V gene encodes CDR1 MNHEY and CDR2 SMNVEV (reference sequence). In DNA form, the CDR3 reads TGTGCCAGCAGTTCTAACCTTGGGACACCGGGGGGTCAGCCCCAGCATTTT. This sequence encodes CASSSNLGTPGGQPQHF.

This clone was counted a few times. The rearrangement links TRBV27 to TRBJ1-1; D is ambiguous. Trimming took 6 bases from V and 11 from J, leaving 13 bases between them. This CDR3 contains 11 residues. Germline V lookup: CDR1 MNHEY, CDR2 SMNVEV (reference sequence). CDR3 DNA: TGTGCCAGCAGGGGTTTAGGTGGGGCTTTCTTT. Amino acid sequence: CASRGLGGAFF.